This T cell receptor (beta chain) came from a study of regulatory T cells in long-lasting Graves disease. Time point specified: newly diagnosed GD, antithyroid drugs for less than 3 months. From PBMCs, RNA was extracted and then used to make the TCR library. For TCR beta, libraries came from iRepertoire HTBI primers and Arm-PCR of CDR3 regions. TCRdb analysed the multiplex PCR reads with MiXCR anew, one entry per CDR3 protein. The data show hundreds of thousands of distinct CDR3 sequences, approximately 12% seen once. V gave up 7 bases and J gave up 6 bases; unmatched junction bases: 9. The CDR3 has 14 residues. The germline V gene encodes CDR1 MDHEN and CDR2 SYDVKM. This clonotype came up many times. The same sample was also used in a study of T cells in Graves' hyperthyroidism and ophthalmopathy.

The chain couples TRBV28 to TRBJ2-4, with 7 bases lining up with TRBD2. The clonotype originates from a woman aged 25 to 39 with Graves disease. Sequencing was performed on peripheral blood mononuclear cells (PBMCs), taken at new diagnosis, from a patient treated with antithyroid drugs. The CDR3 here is CASTGGGSINIQYF. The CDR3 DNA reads TGTGCCAGCACCGGGGGAGGGTCGATAAACATTCAGTACTTC. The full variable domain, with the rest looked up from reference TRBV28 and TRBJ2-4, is DVKVTQSSRYLVKRTGEKVFLECVQDMDHENMFWYRQDPGLGLRLIYFSYDVKMKEKGDIPEGYSVSREKKERFSLILESASTNQTSMYLCASTGGGSINIQYFGAGTRLSVL.